This T cell receptor beta chain was profiled in a study of identical twins. Study results and caveats: Alpha sequences out of frame and shared by twins had excess low generation probability. Its conclusions, products of cross-sectional statistical analysis, did not come from following the same donors.

With regard to this clonotype: Antigen unknown.

Donors were all healthy Caucasians. V was pared by 7 bases and J by 6 bases, with 10 bases of the junction left unmatched. From germline, CDR1 is DFQATT and CDR2 SNEGSKA (reference sequence). The CDR3 is made up of 13 amino acids. TCRdb independently ran MiXCR on the 5' RACE reads; one entry per CDR3 protein. This sample yields about 530,000 distinct CDR3 sequences, of which approximately 20% are seen a single time; more than 0.4% belongs to the top ten. This same sample was also taken into another study, of yellow fever vaccine responses in identical twins.

V gene TRBV20-1 combines with J gene TRBJ2-3; 7 bases match TRBD1. The origin of this receptor is a woman aged 18-29 years in good health. Material: CD4+ T cells sorted from blood. The chain's CDR3 is CSGGHPRGDTQYF. Written as DNA, the CDR3 is TGCAGTGGGGGGCATCCCAGGGGGGATACGCAGTATTTT.